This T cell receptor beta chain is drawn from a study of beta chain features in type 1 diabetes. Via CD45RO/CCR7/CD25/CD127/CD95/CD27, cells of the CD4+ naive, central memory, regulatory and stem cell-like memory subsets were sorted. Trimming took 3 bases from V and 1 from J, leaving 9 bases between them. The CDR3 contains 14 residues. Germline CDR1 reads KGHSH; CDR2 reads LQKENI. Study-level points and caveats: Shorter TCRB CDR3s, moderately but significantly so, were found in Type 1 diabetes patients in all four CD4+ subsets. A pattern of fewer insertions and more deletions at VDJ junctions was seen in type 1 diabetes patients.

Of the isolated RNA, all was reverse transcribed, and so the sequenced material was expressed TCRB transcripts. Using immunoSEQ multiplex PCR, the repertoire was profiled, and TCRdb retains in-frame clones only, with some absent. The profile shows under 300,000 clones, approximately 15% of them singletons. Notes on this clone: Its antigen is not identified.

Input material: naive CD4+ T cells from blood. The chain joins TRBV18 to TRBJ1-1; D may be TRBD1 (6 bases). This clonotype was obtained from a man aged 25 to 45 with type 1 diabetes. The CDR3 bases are TGTGCCAGCTCACCGGGCAGGGGGAACACTGAAGCTTTCTTT. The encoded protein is CASSPGRGNTEAFF.